The rows below give T cell receptor beta chains drawn from one sample of a study of blood T cell repertoires in COVID-19. TCRdb keeps only in-frame clones here, not all; method: immunoSEQ multiplex PCR. This table holds approximately 240,000 clones, 82% found once. Sequencing was carried out using peripheral blood. The receptor source for this set is an elderly woman with active or convalescent COVID-19. CDR3s include the opening cysteine and the closing phenylalanine or tryptophan. The D gene is left open where the match is weak. Expanded clones get a size class; other rows say once, few or many, or leave the size out.

J gene,V gene,clone size,D gene,CDR3 DNA,CDR3 protein
TRBJ2-2,TRBV19,.,.,TGTGCCAGTATGAACCGGCCGGGAAACACCGGGGAGCTGTTTTTT,CASMNRPGNTGELFF
TRBJ1-5,TRBV29-1,few,TRBD1,TGCAGCGTTACTCAGGGGGCAGGAAATCAGCCCCAGCATTTT,CSVTQGAGNQPQHF
TRBJ2-1,TRBV28,.,TRBD2,TGTGCCACCCTTAGCGGGACCCTGAATGAGCAGTTCTTC,CATLSGTLNEQFF
TRBJ2-7,TRBV2,.,.,TGTGCCAGCAGTGAATATCGGTCCGGGGAGCAGTACTTC,CASSEYRSGEQYF
TRBJ2-1,TRBV24-1,.,.,TGTGCCACAGGAAACGGGAATTACAATGAGCAGTTCTTC,CATGNGNYNEQFF
TRBJ1-1,TRBV10-3,.,TRBD1,TGTGCCATCAGTGATACAGGGGAGAACACTGAAGCTTTCTTT,CAISDTGENTEAFF
TRBJ2-1,TRBV5-4,.,TRBD2,TGTGCCAGCTTCCGGACTAGCGGGACCTCCTACAATGAGCAGTTCTTC,CASFRTSGTSYNEQFF
TRBJ1-5,TRBV5-1,.,.,TGCGCCAGCAGCTTGGAGCCGCTAGGGGGTAGCAATCAGCCCCAGCATTTT,CASSLEPLGGSNQPQHF
TRBJ1-2,TRBV30,.,.,TGTGCCTGGAGTTCCGGACATATCTATGGCTACACCTTC,CAWSSGHIYGYTF
TRBJ2-7,TRBV27,.,TRBD2,TGTGCCAGCAGTTTATCCTTTTCTTTATCGGGGGGTGGCTACGAGCAGTACTTC,CASSLSFSLSGGGYEQYF
TRBJ1-1,TRBV3-1/TRBV3-2,.,TRBD1,TGTGCCAGCAGCCAAGCCCTGACAGGGGTTTGGGCTGAAGCTTTCTTT,CASSQALTGVWAEAFF
TRBJ1-5,TRBV30,once,.,TGTGCCTGGAGCGTATTTGTTTCTAATCAGCCCCAGCATTTT,CAWSVFVSNQPQHF
TRBJ1-2,TRBV4-1,few,.,TGCGCCAGCAGCCAAGCGGGGTCCGCGGTAGCCTATGGCTACACCTTC,CASSQAGSAVAYGYTF
TRBJ2-7,TRBV5-1,.,TRBD1,TGCGCCAGCAGCTTCGGGACAGGCTCCTACGAGCAGTACTTC,CASSFGTGSYEQYF
TRBJ1-5,TRBV7-2,.,.,TGTGCCAGCAGCTTAGAGAACAGGGGCAATCAGCCCCAGCATTTT,CASSLENRGNQPQHF
TRBJ2-1,TRBV7-2,.,TRBD2,TGTGCCAGCAGCACCACGGGACTAGCGGGACGCAATGAGCAGTTCTTC,CASSTTGLAGRNEQFF
TRBJ1-5,TRBV9,.,.,TGTGCCAGCAGCCCCCCCCTCGGGGTTAGGGAAAAACTCATCAATCAGCCCCAGCATTTT,CASSPPLGVREKLINQPQHF